Listed here are 10 T cell receptor beta chains from one sample, sequenced in a study of blood T cell repertoires in COVID-19. Produced via immunoSEQ multiplex PCR; TCRdb's table is partial and in-frame only. The sample comprises 300,000 to 350,000 clones, 90% of which are singletons, and approximately 7.5% rests with the top ten. The sample consisted of peripheral blood. The receptors here all came from a woman aged 30 to 39 with COVID-19, enrolled during active disease.

The J gene is TRBJ2-7, the V gene TRBV28; 8 positions match TRBD1. The germline CDR1 and CDR2 sequences are MDHEN and SYDVKM. The CDR3 is 15 amino acids. V gave up 5 bases and J gave up 3 bases; unmatched junction bases: 9. The CDR3 region has the DNA TGTGCCAGCAGTCCGGGGACAGGAATTTACTACGAGCAGTACTTC. Protein product: CASSPGTGIYYEQYF.

The chain joins TRBV5-1 to TRBJ1-3; 9 bases match TRBD1. Germline V gives CDR1 SGHRS, CDR2 YFSETQ. The CDR3 extends over 15 amino acids. V was pared by 2 bases and J by 4 bases, with 4 bases of the junction left unmatched. CDR3 DNA: TGCGCCAGCAGCTTACAGGGGGCTGTAGGAAACACCATATATTTT. It is translated as CASSLQGAVGNTIYF.

The chain links TRBV7-9 to TRBJ1-1; 7 nucleotides agree with TRBD1. V trimming: 4 bases; J trimming: 1 base; junction bases outside the gene matches: 6. CDR1 and CDR2 (germline): SEHNR, FQNEAQ (reference sequence). The CDR3 contains 15 residues. The CDR3 DNA reads as TGTGCCAGCAGCTCTAAACAGGGGCAGAACACTGAAGCTTTCTTT. Amino acids: CASSSKQGQNTEAFF.

The sample holds a few counts of this clone. The V call is TRBV28, the J call TRBJ1-4; D might be TRBD1 (5 bases). This CDR3 is built from 17 residues. Trimming took 1 base from V and 8 from J, leaving 20 bases between them. Germline V gives CDR1 MDHEN, CDR2 SYDVKM. The chain's CDR3 is CASSLSGITGSLEKLFF. The CDR3 DNA follows: TGTGCCAGCAGTTTATCTGGGATTACAGGCTCTCTAGAAAAACTGTTTTTT.

The chain combines TRBV12-3 or TRBV12-4 with TRBJ1-3; D gene unclear. The CDR3 is made up of 12 amino acids. The V and J ends lost 4 bases and 7 bases respectively, with 8 bases between them. The DNA for the CDR3 is TGTGCCAGCAGTTCTATTCGGAACACCATATATTTT. This sequence encodes CASSSIRNTIYF.

This rearrangement joins TRBV28 to TRBJ2-1; no reliable D call. Germline V lookup: CDR1 MDHEN, CDR2 SYDVKM. The CDR3 spans 16 residues. The ends were cut back, 6 bases at V and 5 bases at J, with 20 bases in the middle. CDR3 DNA: TGTGCCAGCAGATCGTCTGGCCCCGATTCCCACAATGAGCAGTTCTTC. Protein: CASRSSGPDSHNEQFF.

In its sample, this clone was seen once. The V call is TRBV19, the J call TRBJ2-1; no definite D call. The V end was cut by 5 bases, the J end by 6 bases, with 14 bases between. The CDR3 contains 14 residues. Germline CDR1 is LNHDA and CDR2 is SQIVND (reference sequence). In DNA, the CDR3 is TGTGCCAGTAGTGATTCGGCAGGCATCAATGAGCAGTTCTTC. Translation: CASSDSAGINEQFF.

Note on this clone: Distinct nucleotide sequences in the sample also encode this CDR3. The chain joins TRBV6-2 or TRBV6-3 to TRBJ2-1; TRBD2 aligns across 12 bases. In germline, CDR1 is MNHEY, CDR2 SVGEGT. V lost 5 bases, J lost 9 bases, and 5 bases stayed unmatched. This CDR3 region has 14 residues. CDR3 DNA sequence: TGTGCCAGCAGTCTAGCGGGAGGGCCGGGTGAGCAGTTCTTC. Encoded protein: CASSLAGGPGEQFF.

The chain carries TRBV11-2 and TRBJ2-5; the D gene is possibly TRBD1 (6 bases). Germline V lookup: CDR1 SGHAT, CDR2 FQNNGV. V was clipped by 4 bases and J by 2 bases, with 11 bases between them. The length of the CDR3 is 14 residues. The CDR3 here is CASSSRQEQETQYF. CDR3 nucleotide sequence: TGTGCCAGCAGCTCCCGACAGGAACAAGAGACCCAGTACTTC.

V usage is TRBV27 and J usage is TRBJ1-4, with D perhaps TRBD1 (6 bases). The length of the CDR3 is 15 residues. Trimming cost V 5 bases and J 0 bases, with 10 bases left between them. CDR1 is MNHEY and CDR2 is SMNVEV in the germline V gene (reference sequence). The CDR3 DNA is TGTGCCAGCAGTCCACCAGGGGCAACTAATGAAAAACTGTTTTTT. Residues: CASSPPGATNEKLFF.